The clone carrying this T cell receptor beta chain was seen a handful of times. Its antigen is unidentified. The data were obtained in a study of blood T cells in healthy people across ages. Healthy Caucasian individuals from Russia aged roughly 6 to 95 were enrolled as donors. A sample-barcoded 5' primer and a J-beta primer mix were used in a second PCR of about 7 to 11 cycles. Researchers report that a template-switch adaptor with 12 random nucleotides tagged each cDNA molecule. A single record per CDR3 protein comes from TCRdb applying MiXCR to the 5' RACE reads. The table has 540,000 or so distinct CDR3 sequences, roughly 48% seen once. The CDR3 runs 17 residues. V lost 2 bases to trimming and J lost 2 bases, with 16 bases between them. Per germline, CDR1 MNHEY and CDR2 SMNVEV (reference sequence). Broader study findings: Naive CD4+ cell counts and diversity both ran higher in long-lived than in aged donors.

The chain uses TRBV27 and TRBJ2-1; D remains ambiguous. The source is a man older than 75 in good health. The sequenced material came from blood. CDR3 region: CASSLTPAGLTYNEQFF. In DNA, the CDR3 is TGTGCCAGCAGTTTAACCCCGGCAGGCCTAACCTACAATGAGCAGTTCTTC.